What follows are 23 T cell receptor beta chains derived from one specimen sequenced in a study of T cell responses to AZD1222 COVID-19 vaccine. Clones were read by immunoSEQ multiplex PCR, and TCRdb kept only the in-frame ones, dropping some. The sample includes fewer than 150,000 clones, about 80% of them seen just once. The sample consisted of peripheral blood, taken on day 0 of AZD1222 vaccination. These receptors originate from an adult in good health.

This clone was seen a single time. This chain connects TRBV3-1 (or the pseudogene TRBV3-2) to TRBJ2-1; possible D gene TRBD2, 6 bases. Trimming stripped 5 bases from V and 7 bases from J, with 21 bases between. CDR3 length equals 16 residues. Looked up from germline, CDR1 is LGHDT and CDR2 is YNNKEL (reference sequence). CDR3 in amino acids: CASSDRSATEGNEQFF. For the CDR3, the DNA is TGTGCCAGCAGCGACAGATCCGCGACGGAGGGTAATGAGCAGTTCTTC.

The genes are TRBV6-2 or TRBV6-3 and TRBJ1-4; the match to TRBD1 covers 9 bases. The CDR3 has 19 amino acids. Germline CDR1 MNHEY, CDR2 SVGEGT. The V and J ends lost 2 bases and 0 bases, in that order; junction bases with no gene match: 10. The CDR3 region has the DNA TGTGCCAGCAGTTACCCGGACAGGGGCCGCCTTGCAACTAATGAAAAACTGTTTTTT. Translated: CASSYPDRGRLATNEKLFF.

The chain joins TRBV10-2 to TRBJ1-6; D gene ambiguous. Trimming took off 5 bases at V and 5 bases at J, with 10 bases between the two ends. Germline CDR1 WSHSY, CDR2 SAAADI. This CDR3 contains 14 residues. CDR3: CASSNQANNSPLHF. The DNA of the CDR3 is TGCGCCAGCAGTAACCAGGCTAATAATTCACCCCTCCACTTT.

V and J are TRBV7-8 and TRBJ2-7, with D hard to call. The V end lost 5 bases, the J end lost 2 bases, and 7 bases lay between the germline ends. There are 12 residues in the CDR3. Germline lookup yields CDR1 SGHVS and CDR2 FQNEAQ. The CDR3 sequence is CASSHDPYEQYF. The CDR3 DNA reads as TGTGCCAGCAGCCATGATCCCTACGAGCAGTACTTC.

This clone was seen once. The DNA of the CDR3 is TGTGCCAGCAGCTTAGATAGGACCTTAGGCGGGGAGCTGTTTTTT. Its protein is CASSLDRTLGGELFF. The rearrangement joins TRBV7-6 to TRBJ2-2; no firm D call. Germline V lookup: CDR1 SGHVS, CDR2 FNYEAQ. The CDR3 is made up of 15 amino acids. Trimming stripped 1 base from V and 7 bases from J, with 13 bases between.

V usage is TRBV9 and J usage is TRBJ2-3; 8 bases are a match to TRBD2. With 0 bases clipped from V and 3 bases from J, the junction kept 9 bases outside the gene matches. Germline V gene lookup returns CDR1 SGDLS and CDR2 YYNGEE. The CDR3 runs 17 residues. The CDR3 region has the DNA TGTGCCAGCAGCGTAGCTACGGGGGGGTCTCGAACAGATACGCAGTATTTT. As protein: CASSVATGGSRTDTQYF.

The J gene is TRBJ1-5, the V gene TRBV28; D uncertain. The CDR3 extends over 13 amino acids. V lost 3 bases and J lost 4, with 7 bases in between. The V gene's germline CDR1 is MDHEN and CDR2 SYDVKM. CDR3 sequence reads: CASSFIRNQPQHF. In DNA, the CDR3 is TGTGCCAGCAGTTTTATCCGGAATCAGCCCCAGCATTTT.

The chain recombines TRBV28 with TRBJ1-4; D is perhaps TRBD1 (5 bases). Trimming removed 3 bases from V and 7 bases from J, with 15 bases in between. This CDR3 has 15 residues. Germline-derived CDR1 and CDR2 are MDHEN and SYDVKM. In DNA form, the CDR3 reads TGTGCCAGCAGTTTGCCTCGTGGGGCTGGTGAAAAACTGTTTTTT. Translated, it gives CASSLPRGAGEKLFF.

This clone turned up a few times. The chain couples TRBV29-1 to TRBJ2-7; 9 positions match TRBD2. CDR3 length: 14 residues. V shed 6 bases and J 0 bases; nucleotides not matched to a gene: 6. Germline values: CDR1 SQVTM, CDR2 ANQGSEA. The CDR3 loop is CSVLTSGLSYEQYF. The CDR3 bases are TGCAGCGTCCTGACTAGCGGCCTCTCCTACGAGCAGTACTTC.

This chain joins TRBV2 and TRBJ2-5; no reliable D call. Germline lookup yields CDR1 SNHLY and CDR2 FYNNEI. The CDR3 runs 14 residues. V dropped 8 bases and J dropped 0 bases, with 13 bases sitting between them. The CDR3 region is CASLERIYQETQYF. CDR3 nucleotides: TGTGCCAGCCTGGAGCGAATCTACCAAGAGACCCAGTACTTC.

This CDR3 reads CASSSLRGATDTQYF. The CDR3 nucleotides are TGTGCCAGTAGTTCCTTACGGGGGGCCACAGATACGCAGTATTTT. This chain connects TRBV19 to TRBJ2-3, with D tentatively TRBD2 (7 bases). V was shortened by 5 bases and J by 2 bases, with 14 bases between the two germline ends. CDR3 size: 15 residues. Germline V gene lookup returns CDR1 LNHDA and CDR2 SQIVND (reference sequence).

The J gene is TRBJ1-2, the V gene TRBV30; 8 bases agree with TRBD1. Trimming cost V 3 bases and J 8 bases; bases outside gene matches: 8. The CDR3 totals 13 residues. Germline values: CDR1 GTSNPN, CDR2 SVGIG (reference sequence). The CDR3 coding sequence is TGTGCCTGGAGCGCGGACAGGGCAACGGGCTACACCTTC. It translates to CAWSADRATGYTF.

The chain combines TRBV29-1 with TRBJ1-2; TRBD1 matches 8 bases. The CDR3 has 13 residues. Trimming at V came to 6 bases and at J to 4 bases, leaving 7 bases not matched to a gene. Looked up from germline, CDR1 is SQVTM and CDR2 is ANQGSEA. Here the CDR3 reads CSVVTTGVYGYTF. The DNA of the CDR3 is TGCAGCGTGGTAACGACAGGGGTCTATGGCTACACCTTC.

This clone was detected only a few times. CDR3 protein: CASSLPGFNEQFF. The CDR3 DNA follows: TGCGCCAGCAGCTTACCAGGGTTCAATGAGCAGTTCTTC. The chain combines TRBV5-1 with TRBJ2-1, with D possibly matching TRBD1 (5 bases). The CDR3 is 13 residues long. V lost 2 bases and J lost 6, with 9 bases in between. The germline CDR1 and CDR2 sequences are SGHRS and YFSETQ.

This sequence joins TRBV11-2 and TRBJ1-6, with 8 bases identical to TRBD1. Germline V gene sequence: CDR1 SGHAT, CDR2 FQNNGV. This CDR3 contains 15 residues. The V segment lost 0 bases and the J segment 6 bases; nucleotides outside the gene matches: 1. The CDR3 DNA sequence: TGTGCCAGCAGCTTAGATCAGGGGGCTAATTCACCCCTCCACTTT. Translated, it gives CASSLDQGANSPLHF.

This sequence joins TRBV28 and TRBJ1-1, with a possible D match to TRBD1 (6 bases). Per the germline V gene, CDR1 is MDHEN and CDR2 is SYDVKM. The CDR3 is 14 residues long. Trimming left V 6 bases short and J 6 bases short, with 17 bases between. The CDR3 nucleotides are TGTGCCAGCAGAAGCGGGGGGCAATTCCCTGAAGCTTTCTTT. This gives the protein CASRSGGQFPEAFF.

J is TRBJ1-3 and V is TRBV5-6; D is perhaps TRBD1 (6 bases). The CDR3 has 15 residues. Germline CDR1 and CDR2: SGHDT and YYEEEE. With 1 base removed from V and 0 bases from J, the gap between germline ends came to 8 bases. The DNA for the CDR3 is TGTGCCAGCAGCTTGCCCAGGGGCTCTGGAAACACCATATATTTT. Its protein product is CASSLPRGSGNTIYF.

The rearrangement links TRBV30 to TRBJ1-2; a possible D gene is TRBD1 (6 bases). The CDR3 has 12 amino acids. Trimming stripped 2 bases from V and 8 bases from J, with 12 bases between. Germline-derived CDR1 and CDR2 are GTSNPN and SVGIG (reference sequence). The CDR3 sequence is CAWSRGGGGYTF. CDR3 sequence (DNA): TGTGCCTGGAGTCGAGGGGGTGGCGGCTACACCTTC.

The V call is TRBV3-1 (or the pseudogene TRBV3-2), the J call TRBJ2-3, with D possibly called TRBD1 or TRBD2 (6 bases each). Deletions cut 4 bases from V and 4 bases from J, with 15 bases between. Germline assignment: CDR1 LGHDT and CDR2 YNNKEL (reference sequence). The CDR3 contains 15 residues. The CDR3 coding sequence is TGTGCCAGCAGCCCCAGTGGGGGGCCGGCAGATACGCAGTATTTT. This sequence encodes CASSPSGGPADTQYF.

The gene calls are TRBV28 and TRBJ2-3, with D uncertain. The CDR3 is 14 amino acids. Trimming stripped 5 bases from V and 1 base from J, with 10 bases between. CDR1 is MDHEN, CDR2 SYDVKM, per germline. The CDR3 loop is CASSPPQGTDTQYF. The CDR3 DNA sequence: TGTGCCAGCAGTCCTCCCCAGGGCACAGATACGCAGTATTTT. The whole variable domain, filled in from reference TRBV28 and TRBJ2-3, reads DVKVTQSSRYLVKRTGEKVFLECVQDMDHENMFWYRQDPGLGLRLIYFSYDVKMKEKGDIPEGYSVSREKKERFSLILESASTNQTSMYLCASSPPQGTDTQYFGPGTRLTVL.

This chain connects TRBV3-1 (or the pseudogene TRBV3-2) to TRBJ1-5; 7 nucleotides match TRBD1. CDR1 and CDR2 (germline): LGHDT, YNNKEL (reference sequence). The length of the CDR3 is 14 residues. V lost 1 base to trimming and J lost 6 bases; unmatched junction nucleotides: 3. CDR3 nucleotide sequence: TGTGCCAGCAGCCAAGGTAGGGGGCGTCAGCCCCAGCATTTT. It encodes CASSQGRGRQPQHF.

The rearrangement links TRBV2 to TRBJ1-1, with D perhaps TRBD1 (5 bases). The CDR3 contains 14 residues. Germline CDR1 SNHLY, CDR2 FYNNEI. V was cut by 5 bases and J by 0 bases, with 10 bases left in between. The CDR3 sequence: CASSSGPLNTEAFF. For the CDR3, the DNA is TGTGCCAGCAGTTCGGGACCGTTGAACACTGAAGCTTTCTTT.

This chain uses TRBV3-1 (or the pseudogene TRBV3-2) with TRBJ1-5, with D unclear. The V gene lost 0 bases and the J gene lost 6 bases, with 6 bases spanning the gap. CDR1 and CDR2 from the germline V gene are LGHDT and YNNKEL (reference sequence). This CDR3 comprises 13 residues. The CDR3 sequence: CASSQDTGQPQHF. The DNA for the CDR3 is TGTGCCAGCAGCCAAGACACCGGTCAGCCCCAGCATTTT.